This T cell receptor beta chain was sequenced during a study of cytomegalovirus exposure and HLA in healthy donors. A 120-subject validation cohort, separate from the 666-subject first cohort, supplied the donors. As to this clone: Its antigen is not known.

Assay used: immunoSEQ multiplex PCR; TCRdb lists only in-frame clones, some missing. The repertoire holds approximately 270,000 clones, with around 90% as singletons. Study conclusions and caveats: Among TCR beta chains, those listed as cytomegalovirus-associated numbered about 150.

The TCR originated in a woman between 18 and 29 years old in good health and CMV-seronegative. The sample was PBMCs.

CDR3 DNA: TGTGCCAGCACCCCCTTGGGGAGCCCAGAAGCTTTCTTT. It is translated as CASTPLGSPEAFF. This chain links TRBV7-8 with TRBJ1-1; D gene uncertain. Deletions cut 7 bases from V and 8 bases from J, with 17 bases between. CDR1 and CDR2 (germline): SGHVS, FQNEAQ. This CDR3 region has 13 residues.